The 25 T cell receptor beta chains below were found in one sample sequenced in a study of blood T cell repertoires in COVID-19. Here immunoSEQ multiplex PCR was the method, and the copy in TCRdb shows in-frame clones only, minus some. The data show roughly 150,000 clones, with roughly three quarters seen just once and roughly 4.5% held by the top ten. Sequenced input: peripheral blood. These receptor sequences come from a man in his 60s with acute or convalescent COVID-19.

This clone has more than one count but fewer than ten. The chain combines TRBV5-1 with TRBJ1-1; TRBD1 is a possible D gene (5 bases). This CDR3 has 12 amino acids. Between the trimmed V and J ends, which lost 3 bases and 6 bases, there was a span of 9 bases. CDR1 and CDR2 from the germline V gene are SGHRS and YFSETQ. The CDR3 bases are TGCGCCAGCAGCTGGCAGGGCGCTGAAGCTTTCTTT. It translates to CASSWQGAEAFF.

The chain links TRBV11-2 to TRBJ1-2; 10 positions match TRBD1. Germline CDR1 reads SGHAT; CDR2 reads FQNNGV. The length of the CDR3 is 13 residues. V dropped 5 bases and J dropped 6; count of bases not matched to a gene: 3. The CDR3 here is CASSRGTGDGYTF. CDR3 coding DNA: TGTGCCAGCAGCCGGGGGACAGGGGATGGCTACACCTTC.

J is TRBJ2-7 and V is TRBV5-4; 9 positions match TRBD1. The germline V gene has CDR1 SGHNT and CDR2 YYREEE (reference sequence). V lost 4 bases and J lost 7; bases outside the gene matches: 6. The CDR3 spans 13 residues. CDR3 DNA: TGTGCCAGCAGCCTGGGACAGGGTGGGGAGCAGTACTTC. Translation: CASSLGQGGEQYF.

In its sample, this clone was seen a few times. The CDR3 nucleotides are TGTGCCAGCAGTCAGGACAGGTTCAATCAGCCCCAGCATTTT. The encoded protein is CASSQDRFNQPQHF. V usage is TRBV6-2 or TRBV6-3 and J usage is TRBJ1-5; 7 positions agree with TRBD1. The ends lost 5 bases at V and 3 bases at J; junction bases unmatched: 4. The length of the CDR3 is 14 residues. CDR1 is MNHEY and CDR2 is SVGEGT in the germline V gene.

The chain couples TRBV10-1 to TRBJ2-7; 11 bases align to TRBD2. Per germline, CDR1 WNHNN and CDR2 SYGVQD (reference sequence). CDR3 length: 14 amino acids. The V segment lost 2 bases and the J segment 3 bases; nucleotides outside the gene matches: 0. CDR3 nucleotide sequence: TGCGCCAGCAGTGAGGGACTAGCGGGCTACGAGCAGTACTTC. Amino acid sequence: CASSEGLAGYEQYF.

The chain uses TRBV5-1 and TRBJ2-1; TRBD1 is a possible D gene (5 bases). Germline CDR1 reads SGHRS; CDR2 reads YFSETQ. Trimming shortened V by 6 bases and J by 12 bases, and 16 bases separated the two germline ends. The CDR3 consists of 12 residues. The CDR3 loop reads CASTLDKGSQFF. The CDR3 region has the DNA TGCGCCAGCACCCTGGACAAGGGATCGCAGTTCTTC. The whole variable domain, filled in from reference TRBV5-1 and TRBJ2-1, reads KAGVTQTPRYLIKTRGQQVTLSCSPISGHRSVSWYQQTPGQGLQFLFEYFSETQRNKGNFPGRFSGRQFSNSRSEMNVSTLELGDSALYLCASTLDKGSQFFGPGTRLTVL.

This clone is a singleton in its sample. The rearrangement uses TRBV15 and TRBJ2-7; TRBD2 is a possible D gene (6 bases). This CDR3 is 15 amino acids long. Per germline, CDR1 LNHNV and CDR2 YYDKDF (reference sequence). Trimming took off 8 bases at V and 3 bases at J, with 20 bases between the two ends. The CDR3 sequence is CATAKSGTGVYEQYF. The CDR3 nucleotides read TGTGCCACCGCTAAGTCGGGGACTGGGGTCTACGAGCAGTACTTC.

J is TRBJ2-1 and V is TRBV4-1; 8 nucleotides agree with TRBD1. CDR1 is MGHRA, CDR2 YSYEKL, per germline. CDR3 length: 16 residues. V lost 4 bases and J lost 5; bases outside the gene matches: 10. CDR3 amino acids: CASSPSQGASHNEQFF. The DNA of the CDR3 is TGCGCCAGCAGCCCGTCCCAGGGGGCCAGCCACAATGAGCAGTTCTTC.

The gene calls are TRBV5-1 and TRBJ1-5; D gene ambiguous. Germline CDR1 and CDR2: SGHRS and YFSETQ. The CDR3 is 14 amino acids. V was cut by 5 bases and J by 4 bases, with 13 bases left in between. The CDR3 sequence is CASSPVAGNQPQHF. CDR3 sequence (DNA): TGCGCCAGCAGTCCGGTCGCGGGAAATCAGCCCCAGCATTTT.

The rearrangement links TRBV18 to TRBJ1-1; TRBD1 matches at 10 bases. With 0 bases clipped from V and 2 bases from J, the junction kept 12 bases outside the gene matches. Germline V gene lookup returns CDR1 KGHSH and CDR2 LQKENI. The CDR3 has 19 amino acids. DNA for the CDR3: TGTGCCAGCTCACCACCTAAGACAGGGGGCTTCATAGGTAACACTGAAGCTTTCTTT. Amino acid sequence: CASSPPKTGGFIGNTEAFF.

This CDR3 is CASRQWDSRETQYF. Here the CDR3 DNA reads TGCGCCAGCAGACAGTGGGACTCCAGGGAGACCCAGTACTTC. V is TRBV10-2 and J is TRBJ2-5; D is perhaps TRBD2 (6 bases). Per germline, CDR1 WSHSY and CDR2 SAAADI. Trimming took off 6 bases at V and 5 bases at J, with 16 bases between the two ends. The CDR3 contains 14 residues.

CDR3 sequence reads: CASSPTGGRSENEQFF. CDR3 sequence (DNA): TGTGCCAGCAGTCCTACCGGAGGCCGCTCGGAGAATGAGCAGTTCTTC. The rearrangement joins TRBV28 to TRBJ2-1, with D possibly being TRBD2 (5 bases). There are 16 residues in the CDR3. Trimming took 5 bases from V and 7 from J, leaving 21 bases between them. The germline V gene encodes CDR1 MDHEN and CDR2 SYDVKM.

By share, this clone counts as medium-sized. The gene calls are TRBV6-4 and TRBJ2-2, with 7 bases identical to TRBD2. Unmatched junction bases numbered 0, after V lost 2 bases and J lost 6 bases. The germline V gene has CDR1 MRHNA and CDR2 SNTAGT. The CDR3 spans 13 residues. Here the CDR3 reads CASSDGGAGELFF. For the CDR3, the DNA is TGTGCCAGCAGTGACGGGGGGGCCGGGGAGCTGTTTTTT.

This clone was seen a few times. The chain has TRBV19 and TRBJ2-2; 12 bases agree with TRBD1. V dropped 6 bases and J dropped 6; count of bases not matched to a gene: 2. The CDR3 consists of 14 residues. CDR1 LNHDA and CDR2 SQIVND come from the germline V gene (reference sequence). This CDR3 is CASSGDRGPGELFF. The CDR3 region has the DNA TGTGCCAGTAGCGGGGACAGGGGGCCCGGGGAGCTGTTTTTT.

The V call is TRBV5-1, the J call TRBJ1-1; D possibly corresponds to TRBD1 (5 bases). V lost 5 bases and J lost 4, with 12 bases in between. This CDR3 is built from 13 residues. Germline CDR1 SGHRS, CDR2 YFSETQ. The CDR3 nucleotides are TGCGCCAGCAGAACGACAGACCTCACTGAAGCTTTCTTT. It codes for CASRTTDLTEAFF.

The chain is built from TRBV18 and TRBJ2-3; D possibly corresponds to TRBD1 (5 bases). The CDR3 loop spans 16 amino acids. V lost 0 bases and J 6 bases, leaving 16 bases between the germline ends. CDR1 and CDR2 from the germline V gene are KGHSH and LQKENI. The CDR3: CASSPPINAAGDTQYF. CDR3 coding DNA: TGTGCCAGCTCACCACCAATAAACGCGGCAGGGGATACGCAGTATTTT.

This sequence joins TRBV2 and TRBJ2-5, with 8 bases matching TRBD1. CDR1 and CDR2 from the germline V gene are SNHLY and FYNNEI. CDR3 length: 15 amino acids. V lost 2 bases and J lost 5; bases outside the gene matches: 7. Here the CDR3 reads CASSENRGVGETQYF. The CDR3 DNA reads TGTGCCAGCAGTGAAAACAGGGGGGTCGGGGAGACCCAGTACTTC.

The chain links TRBV28 to TRBJ2-1, with 7 bases fitting TRBD2. The CDR3 loop spans 15 amino acids. V lost 7 bases and J lost 7; bases outside the gene matches: 13. CDR1 and CDR2 from the germline V gene are MDHEN and SYDVKM. The CDR3: CASTRGDSLKNEQFF. The DNA of the CDR3 is TGTGCCAGCACCCGGGGGGACTCTCTTAAGAATGAGCAGTTCTTC.

Here the CDR3 reads CAITPDNALAGGSYEQYF. CDR3 coding DNA: TGTGCCATCACTCCTGACAACGCACTAGCGGGAGGGTCCTACGAGCAGTACTTC. This chain uses TRBV10-3 with TRBJ2-7; the match to TRBD2 covers 13 bases. Germline CDR1 is ENHRY and CDR2 is SYGVKD. CDR3 length equals 18 residues. The J segment lost 1 base and the V segment lost 7 bases, leaving 13 bases of the junction unmatched.

DNA for the CDR3: TGTGCCAGCAAGGCTCAGGGGTCTGGAAACACCATATATTTT. Its protein is CASKAQGSGNTIYF. The V call is TRBV2, the J call TRBJ1-3; TRBD1 might be the D (6 bases). The germline gives CDR1 SNHLY, CDR2 FYNNEI. This CDR3 is built from 14 residues. Trimming removed 7 bases from V and 1 base from J, with 11 bases in between.

This rearrangement joins TRBV27 to TRBJ1-1; TRBD1 aligns across 8 bases. V shed 5 bases, J shed 7 bases, and the junction held 9 bases outside the gene matches. From germline, CDR1 is MNHEY and CDR2 SMNVEV (reference sequence). CDR3 length: 14 residues. DNA for the CDR3: TGTGCCAGCAGTCTCCTTTCAGGGGGCCATGAAGCTTTCTTT. As protein: CASSLLSGGHEAFF.

This clone appeared once. The gene calls are TRBV27 and TRBJ2-2; 8 positions match TRBD2. V was pared by 10 bases and J by 1 base, with 5 bases of the junction left unmatched. The germline V gene has CDR1 MNHEY and CDR2 SMNVEV (reference sequence). The CDR3 totals 14 residues. CDR3 bases: TGTGCCACTTCTAGCGGGCTGAACACCGGGGAGCTGTTTTTT. Its translation is CATSSGLNTGELFF.

The rearrangement links TRBV6-5 to TRBJ2-7; TRBD1 agrees at 7 bases. The CDR3 sequence is 14 residues long. The germline V gene has CDR1 MNHEY and CDR2 SVGAGI. V trimming: 5 bases; J trimming: 5 bases; junction bases outside the gene matches: 9. The CDR3 sequence: CASSTGAGSNEQYF. CDR3 bases: TGTGCCAGCAGTACAGGGGCAGGGAGTAACGAGCAGTACTTC.

This clone was observed once. This chain joins TRBV7-6 and TRBJ2-5; 7 bases are shared with TRBD1. With 3 bases clipped from V and 0 bases from J, the junction kept 4 bases outside the gene matches. CDR3 length: 15 residues. The germline CDR1 and CDR2 sequences are SGHVS and FNYEAQ. The CDR3 DNA is TGTGCCAGCAGCTTCGGGACAGCGGACCAAGAGACCCAGTACTTC. It specifies CASSFGTADQETQYF. Drawing the rest from reference TRBV7-6 and TRBJ2-5, the complete variable domain is GAGVSQSPRYKVTKRGQDVALRCDPISGHVSLYWYRQALGQGPEFLTYFNYEAQQDKSGLPNDRFSAERPEGSISTLTIQRTEQRDSAMYRCASSFGTADQETQYFGPGTRLLVL.

V is TRBV27 and J is TRBJ2-1; 7 nucleotides agree with TRBD2. The CDR3 extends over 14 amino acids. The germline CDR1 and CDR2 sequences are MNHEY and SMNVEV (reference sequence). With 3 bases clipped from V and 9 bases from J, the junction kept 8 bases outside the gene matches. As DNA, the CDR3 is TGTGCCAGCAGTTTTGGGGAGGGGTTCGGTGAGCAGTTCTTC. Encoded protein: CASSFGEGFGEQFF.